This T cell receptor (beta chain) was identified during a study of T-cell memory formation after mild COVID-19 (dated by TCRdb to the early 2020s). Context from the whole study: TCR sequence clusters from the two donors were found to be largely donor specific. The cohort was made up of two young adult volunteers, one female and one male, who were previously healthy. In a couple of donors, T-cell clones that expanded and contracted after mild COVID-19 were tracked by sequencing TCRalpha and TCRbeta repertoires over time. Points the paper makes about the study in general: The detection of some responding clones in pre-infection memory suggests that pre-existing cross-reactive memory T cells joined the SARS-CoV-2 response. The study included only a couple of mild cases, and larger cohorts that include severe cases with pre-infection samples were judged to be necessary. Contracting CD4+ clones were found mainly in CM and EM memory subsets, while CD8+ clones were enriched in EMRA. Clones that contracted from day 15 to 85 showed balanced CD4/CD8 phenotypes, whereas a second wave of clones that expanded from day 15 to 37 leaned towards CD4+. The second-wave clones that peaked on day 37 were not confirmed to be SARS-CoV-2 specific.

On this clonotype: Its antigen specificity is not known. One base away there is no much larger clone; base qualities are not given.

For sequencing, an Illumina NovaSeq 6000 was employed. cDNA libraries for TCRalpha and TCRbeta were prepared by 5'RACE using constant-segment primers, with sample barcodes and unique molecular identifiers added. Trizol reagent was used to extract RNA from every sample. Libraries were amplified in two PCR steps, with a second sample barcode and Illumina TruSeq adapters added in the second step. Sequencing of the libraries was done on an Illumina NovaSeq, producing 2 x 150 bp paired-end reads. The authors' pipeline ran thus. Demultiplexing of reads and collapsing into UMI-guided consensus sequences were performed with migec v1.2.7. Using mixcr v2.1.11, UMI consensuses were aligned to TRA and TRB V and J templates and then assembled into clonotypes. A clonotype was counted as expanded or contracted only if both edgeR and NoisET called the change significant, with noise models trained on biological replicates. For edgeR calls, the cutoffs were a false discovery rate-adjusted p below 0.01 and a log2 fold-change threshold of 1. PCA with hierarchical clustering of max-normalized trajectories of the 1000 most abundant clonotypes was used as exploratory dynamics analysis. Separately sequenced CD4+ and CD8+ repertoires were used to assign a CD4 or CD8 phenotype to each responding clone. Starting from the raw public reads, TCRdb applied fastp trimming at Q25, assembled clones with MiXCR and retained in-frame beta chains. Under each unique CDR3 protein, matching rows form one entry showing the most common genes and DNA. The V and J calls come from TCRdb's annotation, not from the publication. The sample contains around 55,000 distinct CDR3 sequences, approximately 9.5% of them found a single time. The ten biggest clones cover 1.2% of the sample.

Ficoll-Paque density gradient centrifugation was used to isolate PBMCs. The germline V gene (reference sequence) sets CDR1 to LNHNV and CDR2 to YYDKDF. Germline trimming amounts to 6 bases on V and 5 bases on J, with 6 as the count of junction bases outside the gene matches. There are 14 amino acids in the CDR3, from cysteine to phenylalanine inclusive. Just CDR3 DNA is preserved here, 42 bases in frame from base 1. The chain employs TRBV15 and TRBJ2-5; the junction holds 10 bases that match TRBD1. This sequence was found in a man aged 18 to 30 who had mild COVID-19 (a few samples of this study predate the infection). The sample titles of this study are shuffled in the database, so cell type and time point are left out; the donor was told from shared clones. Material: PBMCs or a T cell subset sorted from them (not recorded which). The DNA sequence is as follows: TGTGCCACCAGTCCCGGGACAGGGGTGGAGACCCAGTACTTC. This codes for CATSPGTGVETQYF.